The 15 T cell receptor beta chains reported below all come from one sample, sequenced in a study of T cell repertoires in ileal Crohn's disease. Assay used: immunoSEQ multiplex PCR; TCRdb lists only in-frame clones, some missing. The sample lists some 14,000 clones; roughly 80% were seen once. Time point given: inflamed ileum from the surgical specimen. The sample was ileal tissue. The receptors derive from an adult with Crohn's disease.

The chain combines TRBV5-6 with TRBJ1-6; 9 bases agree with TRBD1. Germline V gene data show CDR1 as SGHDT and CDR2 as YYEEEE. The V and J ends lost 4 bases and 6 bases, in that order; junction bases with no gene match: 8. The CDR3 totals 16 residues. The CDR3 DNA reads TGTGCCAGCAGCGCCGGGACAGGGTTTAGTAATTCACCCCTCCACTTT. Encoded protein: CASSAGTGFSNSPLHF.

The gene calls are TRBV6-4 and TRBJ1-1; D gene uncertain. Per the germline V gene, CDR1 is MRHNA and CDR2 is SNTAGT. V lost 3 bases and J lost 4, with 12 bases in between. This CDR3 spans 14 amino acids. Written as DNA, the CDR3 is TGTGCCAGCAGTGAAGATGAAGGGAGCACTGAAGCTTTCTTT. Its protein product is CASSEDEGSTEAFF.

This clone was seen more than once but under ten times. The CDR3 here is CASSSTDEHEQYF. The CDR3 coding sequence is TGTGCCAGCAGTTCCACAGACGAGCACGAGCAGTACTTC. This rearrangement joins TRBV28 to TRBJ2-7; no reliable D call. The germline gives CDR1 MDHEN, CDR2 SYDVKM. The CDR3 length is 13 residues. V lost 4 bases to trimming and J lost 5 bases, with 12 bases between them.

The chain carries TRBV25-1 and TRBJ2-2; D is possibly TRBD2 (6 bases). There are 17 residues in the CDR3. V was clipped by 0 bases and J by 6 bases, with 17 bases between them. Germline V gene sequence: CDR1 MGHDK, CDR2 SYGVNS. The CDR3 is CASSEYQVLAVSGELFF. CDR3 nucleotides: TGTGCCAGCAGTGAATATCAAGTGTTAGCGGTCTCCGGGGAGCTGTTTTTT.

V usage is TRBV19 and J usage is TRBJ1-5; a weak D match, TRBD1 (5 bases). CDR1 is LNHDA, CDR2 SQIVND, per germline (reference sequence). The CDR3 consists of 16 residues. V was pared by 2 bases and J by 5 bases, with 16 bases between. The CDR3 spells CASSIRGRLGDQPQHF. The CDR3 DNA reads TGTGCCAGTAGTATAAGGGGACGCCTCGGTGATCAGCCCCAGCATTTT.

The chain links TRBV5-1 to TRBJ1-2; maybe TRBD1 (6 bases). Deletions cut 3 bases from V and 3 bases from J, with 18 bases between. The germline gives CDR1 SGHRS, CDR2 YFSETQ. The CDR3 spans 16 residues. DNA of the CDR3: TGCGCCAGCAGCTCAATAGTCGGGGGCCTAGACTATGGCTACACCTTC. Residues: CASSSIVGGLDYGYTF.

The V call is TRBV19, the J call TRBJ1-5; 11 bases fit TRBD1. This CDR3 has 17 amino acids. Germline trimming cut 5 bases from V and 2 bases from J; bases unmatched to any gene: 8. CDR1 and CDR2 (germline): LNHDA, SQIVND (reference sequence). This CDR3 reads CASSVRTGGMGNQPQHF. CDR3 DNA sequence: TGTGCCAGTAGTGTCCGGACAGGGGGCATGGGCAATCAGCCCCAGCATTTT.

The chain recombines TRBV6-4 with TRBJ2-5; the match to TRBD2 covers 12 bases. This CDR3 is 15 amino acids long. The V gene's germline CDR1 is MRHNA and CDR2 SNTAGT. V lost 4 bases and J lost 2; bases outside the gene matches: 2. The chain's CDR3 is CASSATSGGQETQYF. CDR3 DNA: TGTGCCAGCAGTGCGACTAGCGGGGGACAAGAGACCCAGTACTTC.

The chain carries TRBV4-1 and TRBJ1-2; D not resolved. The V gene lost 0 bases and the J gene lost 3 bases, with 14 bases spanning the gap. Germline loops: CDR1 MGHRA, CDR2 YSYEKL. CDR3 length: 16 amino acids. The CDR3 reads CASSQDEERSHYGYTF. CDR3 coding DNA: TGCGCCAGCAGCCAAGATGAGGAAAGGAGCCACTATGGCTACACCTTC.

This clone occurred a few times. V usage is TRBV5-4 and J usage is TRBJ2-1, with unresolved D. CDR1 and CDR2 from the germline V gene are SGHNT and YYREEE (reference sequence). The V end lost 4 bases, the J end lost 1 base, and 9 bases lay between the germline ends. The CDR3 contains 14 residues. CDR3 amino acids: CASSPDLSYNEQFF. The CDR3 DNA reads as TGTGCCAGCAGCCCGGACCTATCCTACAATGAGCAGTTCTTC.

The V and J genes are TRBV4-1 and TRBJ1-3; D not certain. V lost 1 base, J lost 8 bases, and 3 bases lay in between. Germline V gives CDR1 MGHRA, CDR2 YSYEKL. The CDR3 covers 11 residues. CDR3 nucleotides: TGCGCCAGCAGCCAAGGCTACACCATATATTTT. Translated, it gives CASSQGYTIYF.

The chain links TRBV18 to TRBJ1-2; 7 positions match TRBD1. The junction had 5 bases not matched to a gene; V was cut back by 1 base and J by 0 bases. This CDR3 contains 16 residues. The germline gives CDR1 KGHSH, CDR2 LQKENI. This CDR3 reads CASSPRGTDSNYGYTF. The CDR3 DNA follows: TGTGCCAGCTCACCACGGGGGACAGATTCTAACTATGGCTACACCTTC.

The J gene is TRBJ2-2, the V gene TRBV9, with D uncertain. Trimming removed 0 bases at V and 6 bases at J, with 6 bases between. The CDR3 is 13 residues long. Germline V gene data show CDR1 as SGDLS and CDR2 as YYNGEE. The CDR3 sequence is CASSVEPAGELFF. The CDR3, as DNA: TGTGCCAGCAGCGTAGAGCCGGCCGGGGAGCTGTTTTTT.

The chain combines TRBV6-5 with TRBJ2-1, with D hard to call. Trimming removed 5 bases at V and 7 bases at J, with 15 bases between. Germline assignment: CDR1 MNHEY and CDR2 SVGAGI. The CDR3 has 14 residues. DNA for the CDR3: TGTGCCAGCAGTCTTCGATCCCGAAAGAATGAGCAGTTCTTC. Residues: CASSLRSRKNEQFF.

This chain uses TRBV18 with TRBJ1-5; D is perhaps TRBD1 (5 bases). The CDR3 is made up of 14 amino acids. Trimming took 6 bases from V and 5 from J, leaving 14 bases between them. From germline, CDR1 is KGHSH and CDR2 LQKENI. CDR3: CASSHGGGDQPQHF. The CDR3 region has the DNA TGTGCCAGCTCTCACGGGGGGGGAGATCAGCCCCAGCATTTT.